This T cell receptor beta chain is drawn from a study of blood T cell repertoires in COVID-19. As for the study in general: Italy, Spain and the United States were the sources of the convalescent and acute COVID-19 samples. PBMCs, B-cell-depleted T cells, or T cells provided the cDNA or gDNA that made up the material.

Germline V lookup: CDR1 MNHEY, CDR2 SVGEGT. This CDR3 region has 16 residues. Trimming removed 3 bases from V and 5 bases from J; junction bases left unmatched: 12. TCRdb's copy holds only in-frame clones and misses some; the assay was immunoSEQ multiplex PCR. The table has about 200,000 clones, approximately 87% seen once; the top ten hold 2.2%. The chain recombines TRBV6-2 or TRBV6-3 with TRBJ2-7; 8 bases are shared with TRBD2. The TCR sequence derives from a woman aged 45-65 years with acute or convalescent COVID-19. The sequenced sample was peripheral blood. CDR3 nucleotide sequence: TGTGCCAGCAGTTATCGGAGCGGGAGAGTGGTTGACGAGCAGTACTTC. Translated, it gives CASSYRSGRVVDEQYF.